This T cell receptor beta chain derives from a study of STAT5B mutations in CD4+ large granular lymphocyte leukemia. Study-level points and caveats: About a quarter of private leukemic clonotypes occurred rarely in other patients' non-leukemic repertoires. Compared with healthy controls (2/35), patient top clones favored TRBV06 (8/27).

Method: immunoSEQ multiplex PCR; TCRdb's copy keeps in-frame clones and lacks some. The sample includes 20,000 to 25,000 clones, around three quarters seen only once; the top ten take 3.5% to 5%. Remarks on this clone: Its antigen is as yet unknown.

V lost 6 bases and J 5 bases, leaving 16 bases between the germline ends. This CDR3 has 14 residues. The germline V gene encodes CDR1 MDHEN and CDR2 SYDVKM. Material: CD4+ T cells from blood buffy coats. The receptor was derived from a human donor in good health. J is TRBJ2-5 and V is TRBV28; D possibly uses TRBD1 or TRBD2 (5 bases each). Here the CDR3 DNA reads TGTGCCAGCAGGCCCTCGGGGCCCTGGGAGACCCAGTACTTC. It encodes CASRPSGPWETQYF. Filled out from reference TRBV28 and TRBJ2-5, the complete variable domain reads DVKVTQSSRYLVKRTGEKVFLECVQDMDHENMFWYRQDPGLGLRLIYFSYDVKMKEKGDIPEGYSVSREKKERFSLILESASTNQTSMYLCASRPSGPWETQYFGPGTRLLVL.